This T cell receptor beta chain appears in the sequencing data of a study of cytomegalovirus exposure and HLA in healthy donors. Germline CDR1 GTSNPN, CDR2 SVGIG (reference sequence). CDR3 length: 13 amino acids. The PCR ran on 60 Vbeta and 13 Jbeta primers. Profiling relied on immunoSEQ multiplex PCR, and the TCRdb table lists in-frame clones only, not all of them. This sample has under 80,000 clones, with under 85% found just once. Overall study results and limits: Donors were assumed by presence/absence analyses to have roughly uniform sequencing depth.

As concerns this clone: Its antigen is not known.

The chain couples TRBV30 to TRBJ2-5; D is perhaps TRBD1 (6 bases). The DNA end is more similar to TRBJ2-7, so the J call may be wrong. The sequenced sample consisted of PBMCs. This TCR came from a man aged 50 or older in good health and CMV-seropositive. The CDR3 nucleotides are TGTGCCTGGAACGAAATACAGGGTCGCGAGCAGTACTTC. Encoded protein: CAWNEIQGREQYF.